This T cell receptor beta chain was obtained from a study of tumor-infiltrating lymphocytes in localized non-small cell lung cancer. Background on the study: Several tumor histologies, both smoking statuses, and some post-neoadjuvant chemotherapy samples were included.

TCRdb's table, derived via immunoSEQ multiplex PCR, lists solely in-frame clones and lacks some. The sample has roughly 14,000 clones, approximately 68% seen once. The germline gives CDR1 MDHEN, CDR2 SYDVKM. This CDR3 spans 15 amino acids. After removal of 5 bases from V and 4 bases from J, the junction contained 7 bases not matched to a gene. General study results and limits: TCRbeta sequencing showed higher T cell infiltration in tumors than uninvolved lung. Immunotypes IM1 and IM2 had similar TCR-derived T-cell fractions.

In regard to this clone: The antigen remains undetermined.

Sequences were obtained from lung tumor tissue. V is TRBV28 and J is TRBJ1-3; 8 positions match TRBD1. This receptor was taken from a human donor with non-small cell lung cancer. The CDR3 DNA is TGTGCCAGCAGTCACCGGACAGGGCGAGGAAACACCATATATTTT. Protein: CASSHRTGRGNTIYF.